The 25 T cell receptor beta chains listed next were all sequenced from one sample in a study of blood T cell repertoires in COVID-19. TCRdb's copy holds only in-frame clones and misses some; the assay was immunoSEQ multiplex PCR. In the table there are under 80,000 clones, 83% of which are singletons. The sample consisted of peripheral blood. Source of these receptors: a man of 80 years or more with acute or convalescent COVID-19.

The chain couples TRBV12-3 or TRBV12-4 to TRBJ1-1; TRBD1 is a possible D gene (5 bases). The ends were cut back, 0 bases at V and 10 bases at J, with 9 bases in the middle. The CDR3 totals 12 residues. CDR3 amino acids: CASSLAAGPAFF. The CDR3 nucleotides are TGTGCCAGCAGTTTAGCGGCGGGGCCAGCTTTCTTT.

The chain recombines TRBV7-2 with TRBJ1-2, with 10 bases matching TRBD1. The germline V gene encodes CDR1 SGHTA and CDR2 FQGNSA. CDR3 length: 14 amino acids. The J segment lost 7 bases and the V segment lost 5 bases, leaving 7 bases of the junction unmatched. The CDR3 bases are TGTGCCAGCAGCCCGGGACAGGGGTGGGGTGGCTACACCTTC. It translates to CASSPGQGWGGYTF.

Here the CDR3 DNA reads TGTGCCAGCAGTTTTTGGGACAGGAGTTCTAACTATGGCTACACCTTC. Translation gives CASSFWDRSSNYGYTF. The chain uses TRBV28 and TRBJ1-2; 8 bases agree with TRBD1. The germline V gene has CDR1 MDHEN and CDR2 SYDVKM. Trimming at V came to 3 bases and at J to 0 bases, leaving 6 bases not matched to a gene. The CDR3 spans 16 residues.

Turning to this clone: The junction does not match germline at one end; this may be a read error. The CDR3 is CCVPLVTGELFF. The CDR3 region has the DNA TGCTGCGTTCCCCTCGTCACCGGGGAGCTGTTTTTT. This chain links TRBV29-1 with TRBJ2-2, with unresolved D. Germline V gene lookup returns CDR1 SQVTM and CDR2 ANQGSEA. The CDR3 spans 12 residues.

The rearrangement uses TRBV7-8 and TRBJ2-3; 9 bases line up with TRBD2. Germline trimming cut 4 bases from V and 0 bases from J; bases unmatched to any gene: 14. The germline gives CDR1 SGHVS, CDR2 FQNEAQ. The CDR3 length is 19 residues. The CDR3 protein is CASSSTTQRGALSTDTQYF. As DNA, the CDR3 is TGTGCCAGCAGCTCGACGACCCAGCGGGGGGCCCTTAGCACAGATACGCAGTATTTT.

The chain has TRBV21-1 and TRBJ2-7; the table's D gene call, TRBD1, was not cross checked with the DNA. TRBV21-1 is an annotated pseudogene. This CDR3 comprises 15 residues. The CDR3 loop reads CASNPGTAGSYEQYF. In nucleotides, the CDR3 is TGTGCCAGCAATCCCGGGACAGCGGGCTCCTACGAGCAGTACTTC.

CDR3 nucleotide sequence: TGTGCCTGGAGTGTACAGCCTGGAAACACCATATATTTT. Protein: CAWSVQPGNTIYF. V usage is TRBV30 and J usage is TRBJ1-3, with unresolved D. The CDR3 has 13 amino acids. V was clipped by 0 bases and J by 2 bases, with 5 bases between them. From germline, CDR1 is GTSNPN and CDR2 SVGIG (reference sequence).

This clone has more than one count but fewer than ten. The genes are TRBV10-3 and TRBJ2-1, with TRBD2 matching 7 bases. The trim removed 8 bases at V and 5 bases at J, leaving 6 bases unmatched. In germline, CDR1 is ENHRY, CDR2 SYGVKD. The CDR3 runs 13 residues. The CDR3 region is CAIQGGPHNEQFF. CDR3 nucleotides: TGTGCCATCCAGGGAGGGCCGCACAATGAGCAGTTCTTC.

The chain recombines TRBV30 with TRBJ2-2; no clear D gene. Germline lookup yields CDR1 GTSNPN and CDR2 SVGIG (reference sequence). CDR3 length: 13 residues. Trimming took 4 bases from V and 6 from J, leaving 12 bases between them. Here the CDR3 reads CAWNSIPAGELFF. The CDR3 nucleotides read TGTGCCTGGAATAGCATCCCAGCCGGGGAGCTGTTTTTT.

The CDR3 reads CATVGTENTGELFF. In nucleotides, the CDR3 is TGTGCCACCGTTGGGACAGAGAACACCGGGGAGCTGTTTTTT. The genes are TRBV28 and TRBJ2-2; TRBD1 agrees at 7 bases. Germline V gene lookup returns CDR1 MDHEN and CDR2 SYDVKM. The CDR3 is made up of 14 amino acids. The trim removed 10 bases at V and 1 base at J, leaving 6 bases unmatched.

This chain uses TRBV28 with TRBJ2-1, with 8 positions matching TRBD1. The length of the CDR3 is 15 residues. In germline, CDR1 is MDHEN, CDR2 SYDVKM. V lost 2 bases and J lost 7; bases outside the gene matches: 7. Here the CDR3 DNA reads TGTGCCAGCAGTTTAGCCGGGACAGGATTAAATGAGCAGTTCTTC. Translating gives CASSLAGTGLNEQFF. The variable domain in full, with the rest retrieved from reference TRBV28 and TRBJ2-1, is DVKVTQSSRYLVKRTGEKVFLECVQDMDHENMFWYRQDPGLGLRLIYFSYDVKMKEKGDIPEGYSVSREKKERFSLILESASTNQTSMYLCASSLAGTGLNEQFFGPGTRLTVL.

The rearrangement joins TRBV9 to TRBJ2-1, with 8 bases fitting TRBD2. Losses at the gene ends were 1 base for V and 8 bases for J; bases not matched to a gene: 8. This CDR3 is built from 15 residues. Germline V lookup: CDR1 SGDLS, CDR2 YYNGEE. CDR3 DNA sequence: TGTGCCAGCAGCGTAAGAGCGGGAGAAATCGATGAGCAGTTCTTC. Protein product: CASSVRAGEIDEQFF.

The chain carries TRBV7-6 and TRBJ2-7; 7 nucleotides agree with TRBD2. CDR1 is SGHVS, CDR2 FNYEAQ, per germline. This CDR3 region has 17 residues. The trim removed 5 bases at V and 2 bases at J, leaving 15 bases unmatched. The CDR3 nucleotides read TGTGCCAGCAGCCCCGTACTAATGGGGGGGATGACCTACGAGCAGTACTTC. It specifies CASSPVLMGGMTYEQYF.

In nucleotides, the CDR3 is TGTGCCAGCAGCTTAGGGACTCAGACTGGGGCCAACGTCCTGACTTTC. It translates to CASSLGTQTGANVLTF. The chain carries TRBV5-4 and TRBJ2-6, with D perhaps TRBD2 (6 bases). With 2 bases removed from V and 2 bases from J, the gap between germline ends came to 11 bases. Per germline, CDR1 SGHNT and CDR2 YYREEE (reference sequence). The CDR3 is 16 amino acids.

The chain carries TRBV15 and TRBJ1-2; D remains ambiguous. CDR1 is LNHNV and CDR2 is YYDKDF in the germline V gene (reference sequence). The CDR3 contains 14 residues. V was cut by 0 bases and J by 4 bases, with 9 bases left in between. This CDR3 is CATSRDRAGYGYTF. In nucleotides, the CDR3 is TGTGCCACCAGCAGAGATCGAGCCGGCTATGGCTACACCTTC.

The CDR3 nucleotides are TGTGCCAGCAGTGTGACAGGGACTAGTGAAGCTTTCTTT. Translating it yields CASSVTGTSEAFF. This chain connects TRBV25-1 to TRBJ1-1, with TRBD1 matching over 7 bases. Germline loops: CDR1 MGHDK, CDR2 SYGVNS. CDR3 length equals 13 residues. Trimming cost V 4 bases and J 7 bases; bases outside gene matches: 6. Full variable domain (remainder filled in from reference TRBV25-1 and TRBJ1-1): EADIYQTPRYLVIGTGKKITLECSQTMGHDKMYWYQQDPGMELHLIHYSYGVNSTEKGDLSSESTVSRIRTEHFPLTLESARPSHTSQYLCASSVTGTSEAFFGQGTRLTVV.

This chain uses TRBV7-3 with TRBJ1-1, with a tentative D call TRBD1 (6 bases). Germline lookup yields CDR1 SGHTA and CDR2 FQGTGA. This CDR3 comprises 13 residues. V shed 5 bases and J shed 6 bases, with 13 bases lying between them. CDR3 in amino acids: CASSLLQGSEAFF. CDR3 DNA: TGTGCCAGCAGCCTTCTACAGGGCTCTGAAGCTTTCTTT. The full variable domain, with the rest looked up from reference TRBV7-3 and TRBJ1-1, is GAGVSQTPSNKVTEKGKYVELRCDPISGHTALYWYRQSLGQGPEFLIYFQGTGAADDSGLPNDRFFAVRPEGSVSTLKIQRTERGDSAVYLCASSLLQGSEAFFGQGTRLTVV.

This clone was seen a single time. The chain uses TRBV2 and TRBJ2-7, with 14 bases aligning to TRBD2. The CDR3 is 14 amino acids. J gave up 4 bases and V 7 bases, and 3 bases lay outside the gene matches. CDR1 and CDR2 from the germline V gene are SNHLY and FYNNEI. CDR3 in DNA: TGTGCCAGCATGCGACTAGCGGGAGGGTACGAGCAGTACTTC. Translated, it gives CASMRLAGGYEQYF.

The J gene is TRBJ1-6, the V gene TRBV4-3; D unclear. The V gene lost 0 bases and the J gene lost 5 bases, with 14 bases spanning the gap. Germline CDR1 is LGHNA and CDR2 is YSLEER. This CDR3 spans 17 amino acids. CDR3 sequence: CASSQDSSGRDNSPLHF. The CDR3 DNA follows: TGCGCCAGCAGCCAAGATTCTTCGGGGAGAGATAATTCACCCCTCCACTTT.

The V and J genes are TRBV29-1 and TRBJ1-1, with 9 bases identical to TRBD1. The V and J ends lost 7 bases and 1 base, in that order; junction bases with no gene match: 1. The CDR3 length is 12 residues. The V gene's germline CDR1 is SQVTM and CDR2 ANQGSEA. The CDR3 nucleotides read TGCAGCGGGGACAGGGCGAACACTGAAGCTTTCTTT. Translation: CSGDRANTEAFF.

This chain links TRBV19 with TRBJ2-2; D is ambiguous. V was shortened by 1 base and J by 7 bases, with 7 bases between the two germline ends. This CDR3 is built from 13 residues. CDR1 and CDR2 (germline): LNHDA, SQIVND (reference sequence). The CDR3 region is CASSIGAGGELFF. The CDR3 region has the DNA TGTGCCAGTAGTATAGGGGCTGGCGGGGAGCTGTTTTTT.

The chain couples TRBV9 to TRBJ1-1; D is unresolved. Germline CDR1 reads SGDLS; CDR2 reads YYNGEE. V lost 0 bases and J 0 bases, leaving 9 bases between the germline ends. CDR3 length equals 15 residues. This chain's CDR3 is CASSVAVDMNTEAFF. The CDR3 DNA follows: TGTGCCAGCAGCGTAGCGGTAGACATGAACACTGAAGCTTTCTTT. The full variable domain, with the rest looked up from reference TRBV9 and TRBJ1-1, is DSGVTQTPKHLITATGQRVTLRCSPRSGDLSVYWYQQSLDQGLQFLIQYYNGEERAKGNILERFSAQQFPDLHSELNLSSLELGDSALYFCASSVAVDMNTEAFFGQGTRLTVV.

The chain uses TRBV2 and TRBJ2-1, with D possibly being TRBD2 (6 bases). CDR1 and CDR2 from the germline V gene are SNHLY and FYNNEI. Trimming took off 10 bases at V and 7 bases at J, with 20 bases between the two ends. CDR3 length: 14 amino acids. DNA of the CDR3: TGTGCCACAACGGGACGGAGGGGATTAAATGAGCAGTTCTTC. Its protein product is CATTGRRGLNEQFF. Combining the CDR3 with reference TRBV2 and TRBJ2-1 gives the whole variable domain EPEVTQTPSHQVTQMGQEVILRCVPISNHLYFYWYRQILGQKVEFLVSFYNNEISEKSEIFDDQFSVERPDGSNFTLKIRSTKLEDSAMYFCATTGRRGLNEQFFGPGTRLTVL.

The chain joins TRBV3-1 (or the pseudogene TRBV3-2) to TRBJ2-5; 11 bases align to TRBD1. CDR3 length: 16 amino acids. From germline, CDR1 is LGHDT and CDR2 YNNKEL (reference sequence). V trimming: 3 bases; J trimming: 4 bases; junction bases outside the gene matches: 7. The CDR3 protein is CASSHLGTGGGETQYF. Here the CDR3 DNA reads TGTGCCAGCAGCCACCTCGGGACAGGGGGGGGAGAGACCCAGTACTTC.

The chain links TRBV6-2 or TRBV6-3 to TRBJ2-7, with TRBD2 matching 8 bases. Germline V gene lookup returns CDR1 MNHEY and CDR2 SVGEGT. The CDR3 spans 13 residues. The J segment lost 6 bases and the V segment lost 6 bases, leaving 7 bases of the junction unmatched. CDR3 DNA: TGTGCCAGCAGCCACGGGAGGGAACGCGAGCAGTACTTC. This sequence encodes CASSHGREREQYF.